This T cell receptor beta chain was observed in a study of circulating tumor DNA in untreated peripheral T-cell lymphoma (dated by TCRdb to the early 2020s). On the study overall, not on this receptor specifically: Tumor-specific clonotypes were identified in about four fifths of patients, with identification achieved from 86% of baseline tissues and approximately 67% of baseline serum samples.

To prepare the library, the immunoSEQ multiplex PCR assay was applied. TCRdb retrieved this table from immuneACCESS and kept in-frame rearrangements only. Not all clones are present; in checked studies, unresolved V genes account for under half, and no reason is known for the remainder. Present in this sample are thousands of clones, around 74% of which were seen just once. The ten largest clones take up more than 15% of the sample. This clone is categorized as medium-sized (0.01 to 0.1%). The clone's antigen remains unknown. One base away there is no much larger clone; base qualities are not given. To find tumor-specific TCR clonotypes, researchers sequenced baseline tumor tissue that had been collected prior to treatment. In a trial, the study monitored patients with peripheral T-cell lymphoma who were getting frontline treatment by applying next-generation sequencing to their T-cell receptor sequences.

This receptor was taken from a human donor with peripheral T-cell lymphoma. The specimen was tumor tissue.

Read as DNA, the sequence is TGTGCCAGTACTCCGACTAGCGGGGTAGACAATGAGCAGTTCTTC. This codes for CASTPTSGVDNEQFF. The V and J genes are TRBV19 and TRBJ2-1; TRBD2 matches 11 bases in the middle. Including the terminal cysteine and phenylalanine, the CDR3 comprises 15 residues. The kept DNA is CDR3 alone, 45 bases in frame from the first base. V loses 7 bases at its end and J loses 5 bases; junction bases beyond the gene matches: 7. The CDR1 and CDR2 encoded by the germline V gene (reference sequence) are LNHDA and SQIVND.